This T cell receptor beta chain was sequenced in a study of regulatory T cells in long-lasting Graves disease. Study results and caveats: Between persistent patients, thousands of public clonotypes were shared, exceeding the 900 to 1,000 shared between new patients. Repertoires from persistent disease leaned toward TRBV28, TRBJ1-2 and TRBJ2-5.

Researchers made TCR beta libraries by using iRepertoire HTBI primers and running Arm-PCR on CDR3 regions. TCRdb analysed the multiplex PCR reads with MiXCR anew, one entry per CDR3 protein. In the table there are a few hundred thousand distinct CDR3 sequences, about 19% of which are singletons. This clonotype was picked up many times. Its antigen is not identified. Germline V gene data show CDR1 as SNHLY and CDR2 as FYNNEI. The CDR3 totals 15 residues. Between the trimmed V and J ends, which lost 5 bases and 0 bases, there was a span of 13 bases. The time point denotes: newly diagnosed GD, antithyroid drugs for less than 3 months. Making the TCR library involved RNA that had been extracted from PBMCs. The patients included were those that came from an endocrinology department in Xi'an, China. The same sample was also studied in work on T cells in Graves' hyperthyroidism and ophthalmopathy.

This chain links TRBV2 with TRBJ1-1; D uncertain. Sequenced here: peripheral blood mononuclear cells (PBMCs), sampled at new diagnosis, from a patient treated with antithyroid drugs. This TCR came from a woman in her twenties or thirties with Graves disease. In DNA, the CDR3 is TGTGCCAGCAGTATGTCGTCAGGTATGAACACTGAAGCTTTCTTT. Its protein product is CASSMSSGMNTEAFF. The full variable domain, rest sourced from reference TRBV2 and TRBJ1-1, is EPEVTQTPSHQVTQMGQEVILRCVPISNHLYFYWYRQILGQKVEFLVSFYNNEISEKSEIFDDQFSVERPDGSNFTLKIRSTKLEDSAMYFCASSMSSGMNTEAFFGQGTRLTVV.